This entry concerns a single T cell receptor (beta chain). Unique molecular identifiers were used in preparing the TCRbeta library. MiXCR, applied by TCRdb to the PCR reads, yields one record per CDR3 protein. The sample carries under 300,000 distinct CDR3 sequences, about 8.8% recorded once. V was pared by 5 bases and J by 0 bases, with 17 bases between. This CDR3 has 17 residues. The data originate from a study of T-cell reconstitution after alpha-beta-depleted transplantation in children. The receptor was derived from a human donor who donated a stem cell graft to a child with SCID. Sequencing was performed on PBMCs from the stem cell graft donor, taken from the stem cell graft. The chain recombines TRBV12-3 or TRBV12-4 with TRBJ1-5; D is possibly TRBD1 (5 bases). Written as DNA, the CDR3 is TGTGCCAGCAGTCCCTCCCTCCAGGGTTTTAGCAATCAGCCCCAGCATTTT. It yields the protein CASSPSLQGFSNQPQHF.